The rows below give T cell receptor beta chains drawn from one sample of a study of radiotherapy plus CTLA-4 blockade in lung cancer. Method: immunoSEQ multiplex PCR; TCRdb's copy keeps in-frame clones and lacks some. The sample lists tens of thousands of clones; roughly 90% were seen once. The sequences come from peripheral blood, collected from a patient treated with radiotherapy plus ipilimumab. The source is a human donor with non-small cell lung cancer whose response to radiotherapy plus ipilimumab could not be evaluated. The conserved cysteine and the conserved F or W are not part of the CDR3 here. D genes are given only for firm matches.

j_call | d_call | v_call | cdr3_aa
TRBJ2-4 | - | TRBV12-5 | AGSDRPVAKNIQY
TRBJ1-1 | - | TRBV2 | ASSGQRNTEAF
TRBJ1-5 | - | TRBV6-5 | ASSHRDQPQH
TRBJ1-1 | - | TRBV13 | ASSLLTGGGTEAF
TRBJ1-1 | - | TRBV5-1 | ASDSGGGNTEAF
TRBJ1-2 | - | TRBV2 | ASSEEMGALGYT
TRBJ2-1 | - | TRBV15 | ATRPAGGSYNEQF
TRBJ2-5 | TRBD1 | TRBV11-3 | ASSPGGPYQETQY
TRBJ2-5 | TRBD2 | TRBV10-2 | ASRSSGSFQETQY
TRBJ2-1 | - | TRBV7-9 | ASSLAAGNEQF
TRBJ2-1 | TRBD1 | TRBV7-2 | ASSLRTGGYNEQF
TRBJ2-1 | - | TRBV11-3 | ASSLGRNSPYNEQF
TRBJ2-7 | - | TRBV18 | ASSPSREKDDEQY
TRBJ2-5 | - | TRBV11-2 | ASSSGETQY
TRBJ2-1 | TRBD2 | TRBV11-3 | ASSTGTSGSASYNEQF
TRBJ1-3 | - | TRBV9 | ASSPPSTRGLTGNTIY
TRBJ2-7 | - | TRBV7-8 | ASSPTRSSLEQY
TRBJ1-1 | - | TRBV27 | ASSLQGVNTEAF
TRBJ2-5 | - | TRBV15 | ATKGGGQETQY
TRBJ1-2 | - | TRBV9 | ASSAQGYGYT
TRBJ1-1 | TRBD1 | TRBV27 | ASTRGQGSNTEAF
TRBJ2-1 | - | TRBV5-6 | ASSQGLLSHNEQF
TRBJ1-4 | - | TRBV4-1 | ASSQDRAFNEKLF
TRBJ1-1 | - | TRBV7-2 | ASRWGVKAF
TRBJ2-3 | TRBD2 | TRBV14 | ASSGHGGAILTDTQY
TRBJ1-4 | TRBD1 | TRBV7-9 | ATQDRADEKLF
TRBJ2-3 | TRBD2 | TRBV9 | ASSVSGGLPDTQY
TRBJ1-2 | - | TRBV27 | ASSLNAGANGYT
TRBJ1-4 | - | TRBV7-9 | ASSFSGSREKLF
TRBJ2-7 | - | TRBV6-5 | ASSWEYEQY
TRBJ1-2 | - | TRBV4-3 | ASSSGGSNGYT
TRBJ2-1 | TRBD2 | TRBV6-5 | ASRADSGSYNEQF
TRBJ2-5 | TRBD2 | TRBV28 | ASTRGLAETQY
TRBJ1-1 | - | TRBV5-1 | ASSQTGTGGTEAF
TRBJ2-1 | TRBD2 | TRBV5-1 | ASSLTSGRPYNEQF
TRBJ2-7 | TRBD1 | TRBV15 | ATSRGGQGQYEQY
TRBJ2-1 | TRBD2 | TRBV10-1 | ASSAGLAFYNEQF
TRBJ2-7 | - | TRBV5-4 | ASSLSRQKGHYEQY
TRBJ1-3 | - | TRBV6-5 | ASSSQGNTIY
TRBJ1-1 | - | TRBV30 | AWSRSNTEAF
TRBJ2-7 | - | TRBV7-2 | ASSLDGGPYEQY
TRBJ1-2 | - | TRBV6-1 | ASSEDVRGNYGYT
TRBJ1-2 | - | TRBV28 | ASSLAQGNTNYGYT
TRBJ2-5 | - | TRBV7-2 | ASSKEVAEETQY
TRBJ2-7 | - | TRBV4-3 | ASSLNPTGTYEQY
TRBJ2-3 | - | TRBV2 | ATTGSPSTDTQY
TRBJ1-1 | - | TRBV20-1 | SAGRNTEAF
TRBJ2-5 | - | TRBV5-1 | ASSLRGQIKETQY
TRBJ2-7 | TRBD1 | TRBV28 | ASSNPGQGTYEQY
TRBJ1-2 | TRBD1 | TRBV7-2 | ASSPTGTGSRSAGYT
TRBJ2-7 | TRBD1 | TRBV4-3 | ASSQDLWTGDLYEQY
TRBJ1-2 | TRBD1 | TRBV6-5 | ASTLRGGAYGYT
TRBJ2-7 | TRBD1 | TRBV5-1 | ASSRTGLSEQY
TRBJ1-6 | TRBD1 | TRBV7-2 | ASSLASQGNNSPLH
TRBJ2-3 | - | TRBV28 | ASRESTDTQY